A single sample gave rise to the 18 T cell receptor beta chains below, sequenced in a study of blood T cell repertoires in COVID-19. Assay used: immunoSEQ multiplex PCR; TCRdb lists only in-frame clones, some missing. The profile shows approximately 52,000 clones, about 93% of them singletons. What was sequenced was peripheral blood. The receptors shown here come from a human donor with active COVID-19. The donor label of this sample is uncertain.

V usage is TRBV12-3 or TRBV12-4 and J usage is TRBJ1-2; D gene ambiguous. The V end was cut by 5 bases, the J end by 2 bases, with 9 bases between. The CDR3 covers 13 residues. CDR3 DNA: TGTGCCAGCAGTGAAGTCCTAAACTATGGCTACACCTTC. This codes for CASSEVLNYGYTF.

This rearrangement joins TRBV19 to TRBJ2-5; tentatively, D is TRBD2 (5 bases). V dropped 5 bases and J dropped 5 bases, with 18 bases sitting between them. The CDR3 runs to 15 residues. CDR1 and CDR2 from the germline V gene are LNHDA and SQIVND (reference sequence). CDR3 protein: CASSAEGAPWETQYF. CDR3 nucleotide sequence: TGTGCCAGTAGTGCCGAGGGAGCTCCCTGGGAGACCCAGTACTTC.

The chain combines TRBV18 with TRBJ2-6; 8 positions match TRBD1. Trimming removed 5 bases from V and 2 bases from J; junction bases left unmatched: 5. The germline V gene has CDR1 KGHSH and CDR2 LQKENI. The CDR3 consists of 16 residues. CDR3 region: CASSTGGSAGANVLTF. CDR3 DNA sequence: TGTGCCAGCTCAACAGGGGGTTCTGCTGGGGCCAACGTCCTGACTTTC.

The table lists this clone with a few counts. The chain combines TRBV7-9 with TRBJ1-3; TRBD1 matches at 9 bases. Trimming took 5 bases from V and 0 from J; bases not matched to a gene: 11. Germline lookup yields CDR1 SEHNR and CDR2 FQNEAQ (reference sequence). This CDR3 is built from 18 residues. The CDR3 nucleotides are TGTGCCAGCAGCCTCTACCGGGACAGGGCCAGCTCTGGAAACACCATATATTTT. This translates into CASSLYRDRASSGNTIYF.

The table lists this clone with a count of one. V is TRBV18 and J is TRBJ2-3, with 7 bases fitting TRBD1. This CDR3 region has 16 residues. The ends lost 3 bases at V and 4 bases at J; junction bases unmatched: 10. The germline V gene encodes CDR1 KGHSH and CDR2 LQKENI. This CDR3 is CASSPRTYQGADTQYF. CDR3 DNA sequence: TGTGCCAGCTCACCCCGGACGTACCAGGGGGCAGATACGCAGTATTTT. The full variable domain, its missing parts supplied by reference TRBV18 and TRBJ2-3, is NAGVMQNPRHLVRRRGQEARLRCSPMKGHSHVYWYRQLPEEGLKFMVYLQKENIIDESGMPKERFSAEFPKEGPSILRIQQVVRGDSAAYFCASSPRTYQGADTQYFGPGTRLTVL.

V usage is TRBV14 and J usage is TRBJ2-3; possible D gene TRBD2, 6 bases. The CDR3 has 15 amino acids. The V end was cut by 0 bases, the J end by 10 bases, with 17 bases between. Germline CDR1 is SGHDN and CDR2 is FVKESK. CDR3 protein: CASSQERGLSIAQYF. CDR3 in DNA: TGTGCCAGCAGCCAAGAGAGGGGACTCTCGATAGCGCAGTATTTT.

The CDR3, as DNA: TGTGCCTGGAGTCTGACATCTCGGCCGATCGAGCAGTACTTC. Translating gives CAWSLTSRPIEQYF. The gene calls are TRBV30 and TRBJ2-7; D is unresolved. This CDR3 has 14 amino acids. Trimming took 2 bases from V and 6 from J, leaving 17 bases between them. The germline V gene encodes CDR1 GTSNPN and CDR2 SVGIG (reference sequence). Supplemented by reference TRBV30 and TRBJ2-7, the full variable domain reads SQTIHQWPATLVQPVGSPLSLECTVEGTSNPNLYWYRQAAGRGLQLLFYSVGIGQISSEVPQNLSASRPQDRQFILSSKKLLLSDSGFYLCAWSLTSRPIEQYFGPGTRLTVT.

This rearrangement joins TRBV27 to TRBJ1-6; a weak D match, TRBD1 (6 bases). The germline gives CDR1 MNHEY, CDR2 SMNVEV (reference sequence). The ends were cut back, 3 bases at V and 13 bases at J, with 10 bases in the middle. This CDR3 has 12 residues. This CDR3 is CASSLIQGPLHF. In nucleotides, the CDR3 is TGTGCCAGCAGTTTGATTCAGGGGCCCCTCCACTTT.

The chain employs TRBV2 and TRBJ2-1; 8 bases are shared with TRBD2. Losses at the gene ends were 7 bases for V and 8 bases for J; bases not matched to a gene: 4. Germline lookup yields CDR1 SNHLY and CDR2 FYNNEI. This CDR3 is 12 amino acids long. CDR3 region: CASTLAGHEQFF. The CDR3 DNA reads TGTGCCAGCACGTTAGCGGGACATGAGCAGTTCTTC.

This chain connects TRBV6-5 to TRBJ1-5; D is perhaps TRBD1 (5 bases). This CDR3 has 13 residues. Trimming removed 6 bases at V and 6 bases at J, with 12 bases between. CDR1 is MNHEY and CDR2 is SVGAGI in the germline V gene. The CDR3: CASSPPGFQPQHF. The CDR3 DNA is TGTGCCAGCAGCCCCCCAGGGTTTCAGCCCCAGCATTTT.

The chain employs TRBV2 and TRBJ1-5; D gene unclear. Germline assignment: CDR1 SNHLY and CDR2 FYNNEI. Trimming cost V 6 bases and J 7 bases, with 13 bases left between them. CDR3 length: 13 amino acids. CDR3 loop: CASRLKLEQPQHF. CDR3 nucleotides: TGTGCCAGCAGGCTGAAGCTTGAGCAGCCCCAGCATTTT.

This clone was observed a single time. This chain connects TRBV7-6 to TRBJ1-4; maybe TRBD1 (6 bases). Germline values: CDR1 SGHVS, CDR2 FNYEAQ. Trimming left V 0 bases short and J 7 bases short, with 18 bases between. The CDR3 contains 17 residues. The CDR3 region is CASSLARLGTYREKLFF. Written as DNA, the CDR3 is TGTGCCAGCAGCTTAGCGCGGCTCGGGACATATCGTGAAAAACTGTTTTTT.

This chain joins TRBV19 and TRBJ1-1; weak D call: TRBD1 (5 bases). This CDR3 contains 13 residues. Germline V lookup: CDR1 LNHDA, CDR2 SQIVND (reference sequence). V was clipped by 6 bases and J by 6 bases, with 14 bases between them. CDR3 coding DNA: TGTGCCAGTAGGACATCAGGGTTTCCTGAAGCTTTCTTT. Amino acid sequence: CASRTSGFPEAFF.

This chain connects TRBV5-1 to TRBJ2-3; TRBD2 matches at 7 bases. The CDR3 has 16 amino acids. Germline values: CDR1 SGHRS, CDR2 YFSETQ. V dropped 0 bases and J dropped 0; count of bases not matched to a gene: 4. The CDR3 here is CASSLVMGGSTDTQYF. The CDR3 DNA reads as TGCGCCAGCAGCTTGGTGATGGGGGGGAGCACAGATACGCAGTATTTT.

The CDR3 nucleotides are TGTGCCAGCTCACTGGACAGGGTCGCCACTGAAGCTTTCTTT. Translation: CASSLDRVATEAFF. The V gene is TRBV18, the J gene TRBJ1-1; 8 positions agree with TRBD1. The CDR3 has 14 amino acids. Germline V gene sequence: CDR1 KGHSH, CDR2 LQKENI. V dropped 4 bases and J dropped 4; count of bases not matched to a gene: 5.

The V call is TRBV6-6, the J call TRBJ1-1, with no clear D. V was pared by 7 bases and J by 1 base, with 10 bases between. This CDR3 is 13 amino acids long. Germline-derived CDR1 and CDR2 are MNHNY and SVGAGI (reference sequence). CDR3 in amino acids: CASKSNGNTEAFF. The CDR3 DNA reads as TGTGCCAGCAAGAGTAACGGGAACACTGAAGCTTTCTTT.

This chain uses TRBV19 with TRBJ1-1, with 10 bases fitting TRBD1. V trimming: 1 base; J trimming: 5 bases; junction bases outside the gene matches: 7. Germline CDR1 is LNHDA and CDR2 is SQIVND (reference sequence). The CDR3 is 16 amino acids. Written as DNA, the CDR3 is TGTGCCAGTAGTATAGGACAGGGGGCTGGGTGGACTGAAGCTTTCTTT. Translated: CASSIGQGAGWTEAFF. The full variable domain, rest sourced from reference TRBV19 and TRBJ1-1, is DGGITQSPKYLFRKEGQNVTLSCEQNLNHDAMYWYRQDPGQGLRLIYYSQIVNDFQKGDIAEGYSVSREKKESFPLTVTSAQKNPTAFYLCASSIGQGAGWTEAFFGQGTRLTVV.

The sample holds one count of this clone. V is TRBV2 and J is TRBJ2-6; tentative D call: TRBD1 (6 bases). Germline CDR1 is SNHLY and CDR2 is FYNNEI. This CDR3 contains 16 residues. V gave up 5 bases and J gave up 2 bases, with 13 bases separating them. The CDR3 nucleotides read TGTGCCAGCAGTCCCAACACAGGGACTGGGGCCAACGTCCTGACTTTC. It codes for CASSPNTGTGANVLTF.